Below are 20 T cell receptor beta chains sequenced from a single sample in a study of CD8+CD57+ T cells in acquired aplastic anemia. The template used for profiling TCR beta VDJ and CDR3 was genomic DNA. TCRdb re-called the reads with MiXCR, one entry per CDR3 protein. The profile shows roughly 160,000 distinct CDR3 sequences, roughly 48% of them singletons. Patients who underwent sequencing had shown CD8+CD57+ cell expansion by flow cytometry. Material: sorted CD4+, CD8+, or CD8+CD57+ T cells (not recorded which) from PBMCs. All receptors come from a human donor with aplastic anemia.

Regarding this clonotype: No conserved phenylalanine or tryptophan is present at the end of the CDR3, so a read error is the likely explanation. The chain links TRBV6-1 to TRBJ2-5; 9 bases agree with TRBD1. Per the germline V gene, CDR1 is MNHNS and CDR2 is SASEGT. This CDR3 is built from 13 residues. V shed 6 bases and J 5 bases; nucleotides not matched to a gene: 4. CDR3 in amino acids: CASRQGAGETQYL. The CDR3 DNA reads as TGTGCCAGCAGACAGGGGGCCGGGGAGACCCAGTACCTC.

The J gene is TRBJ2-5, the V gene TRBV10-3; 9 positions agree with TRBD2. The CDR3 length is 15 residues. CDR1 and CDR2 (germline): ENHRY, SYGVKD. With V trimmed by 6 bases and J by 8 bases, 13 bases remained unmatched. The CDR3 spells CAISEIAGVIGTQYF. CDR3 bases: TGTGCCATCAGCGAGATAGCGGGAGTAATAGGAACCCAGTACTTC.

The chain has TRBV4-2 and TRBJ1-1, with D unresolved. The ends were cut back, 0 bases at V and 4 bases at J, with 15 bases in the middle. The CDR3 is 16 residues long. Germline V gene sequence: CDR1 LGHNA, CDR2 YNFKEQ. The CDR3 nucleotides are TGTGCCAGCAGCCAAGATATGATCGTAAGTGGCACTGAAGCTTTCTTT. Translating gives CASSQDMIVSGTEAFF.

This clonotype has at least ten counts. The chain is built from TRBV6-1 and TRBJ1-2; D is perhaps TRBD1 (5 bases). Trimming pared 7 bases from V and 7 bases from J, leaving 25 bases between. The CDR3 is 16 residues long. CDR1 is MNHNS and CDR2 is SASEGT in the germline V gene. The DNA for the CDR3 is TGTGCCAGCAAATGGGGACCCGTGACGAACGAGGGTGGCTACACCTTC. It codes for CASKWGPVTNEGGYTF.

This clonotype was counted many times. This sequence joins TRBV2 and TRBJ2-3; TRBD1 is a possible D gene (6 bases). This CDR3 is 13 amino acids long. Trimming pared 5 bases from V and 6 bases from J, leaving 12 bases between. Germline V CDR1 and CDR2: SNHLY, FYNNEI. CDR3 bases: TGTGCCAGCAGTACCAACACAGGGGATACGCAGTATTTT. Translating gives CASSTNTGDTQYF.

J is TRBJ2-3 and V is TRBV2; a weak D match, TRBD2 (7 bases). Per the germline V gene, CDR1 is SNHLY and CDR2 is FYNNEI. Trimming cost V 2 bases and J 4 bases, with 19 bases left between them. There are 17 residues in the CDR3. The CDR3 DNA is TGTGCCAGCAGTGAAAGGTGGGGGGGGCAAGTTTCAGATACGCAGTATTTT. Its translation is CASSERWGGQVSDTQYF.

This clonotype was detected a few times. V usage is TRBV10-3 and J usage is TRBJ1-2; a weak D match, TRBD1 (5 bases). This CDR3 is 13 amino acids long. Germline lookup yields CDR1 ENHRY and CDR2 SYGVKD. V lost 6 bases, J lost 4 bases, and 12 bases lay in between. The DNA of the CDR3 is TGTGCCATCAGCACCGGGACGGGCTATGGCTACACCTTC. Amino acids: CAISTGTGYGYTF.

The CDR3 DNA reads TGTGCCAGCAGTTACTTGGATTCTTATCAGAATGAGCAGTTCTTC. This encodes CASSYLDSYQNEQFF. The chain combines TRBV6-5 with TRBJ2-1, with D unclear. CDR3 length: 15 amino acids. With 1 base removed from V and 7 bases from J, the gap between germline ends came to 14 bases. CDR1 and CDR2 from the germline V gene are MNHEY and SVGAGI.

V and J are TRBV15 and TRBJ1-5; D unclear. The ends were cut back, 1 base at V and 0 bases at J, with 13 bases in the middle. Germline V gene sequence: CDR1 LNHNV, CDR2 YYDKDF (reference sequence). The CDR3 loop spans 17 amino acids. CDR3 nucleotide sequence: TGTGCCACCAGCAGAGCGGGCCAGGACTATAGCAATCAGCCCCAGCATTTT. It specifies CATSRAGQDYSNQPQHF.

This sequence joins TRBV20-1 and TRBJ1-2; a possible D gene is TRBD1 (6 bases). The V end lost 4 bases, the J end lost 0 bases, and 15 bases lay between the germline ends. Germline values: CDR1 DFQATT, CDR2 SNEGSKA (reference sequence). The CDR3 covers 15 residues. The CDR3, as DNA: TGCAGTGCTATTCGGACAGCGAAGCCTAACTATGGCTACACCTTC. Translated: CSAIRTAKPNYGYTF.

This clonotype was recorded many times. The rearrangement uses TRBV5-1 and TRBJ2-1, with D possibly being TRBD2 (6 bases). V shed 2 bases and J shed 7 bases, with 16 bases lying between them. Germline CDR1 and CDR2: SGHRS and YFSETQ. CDR3 length: 15 amino acids. This chain's CDR3 is CASSLVPGAGNEQFF. CDR3 coding DNA: TGCGCCAGCAGCTTAGTTCCGGGAGCTGGTAATGAGCAGTTCTTC.

The rearrangement uses TRBV27 and TRBJ2-1; TRBD2 matches 10 bases. Germline V CDR1 and CDR2: MNHEY, SMNVEV (reference sequence). This CDR3 spans 17 amino acids. V was clipped by 2 bases and J by 6 bases; unmatched bases: 10. CDR3 in amino acids: CASSLITSGIKGNEQFF. CDR3 DNA: TGTGCCAGCAGTTTAATAACTAGCGGGATAAAAGGCAATGAGCAGTTCTTC.

In its sample, this clonotype was seen many times. The chain uses TRBV6-2 or TRBV6-3 and TRBJ2-7, with D possibly matching TRBD1 (6 bases). Trimming shortened V by 5 bases and J by 2 bases, and 16 bases separated the two germline ends. This CDR3 is built from 15 residues. Per the germline V gene, CDR1 is MNHEY and CDR2 is SVGEGT. CDR3 sequence reads: CASSLAGTFAYEQYF. The CDR3 DNA sequence: TGTGCCAGCAGTCTAGCCGGGACATTTGCCTACGAGCAGTACTTC.

This clonotype was picked up many times. The V and J genes are TRBV12-3 or TRBV12-4 and TRBJ2-5; 7 bases agree with TRBD1. The trim removed 6 bases at V and 3 bases at J, leaving 7 bases unmatched. CDR3 length: 14 residues. CDR3 sequence (DNA): TGTGCCAGCAGATCCAGACAGGGCAAAGAGACCCAGTACTTC. Translated, it gives CASRSRQGKETQYF.

This clonotype was counted at least ten times. This chain joins TRBV5-1 and TRBJ1-2; 7 nucleotides align to TRBD1. V shed 6 bases and J 3 bases; nucleotides not matched to a gene: 11. Germline values: CDR1 SGHRS, CDR2 YFSETQ. This CDR3 comprises 15 residues. CDR3 sequence reads: CASMADQGGYYGYTF. CDR3 nucleotides: TGCGCCAGCATGGCAGATCAGGGGGGATACTATGGCTACACCTTC.

V gene TRBV24-1 combines with J gene TRBJ2-1, with 11 bases that match TRBD2. CDR3 length: 17 amino acids. The V segment lost 4 bases and the J segment 6 bases; nucleotides outside the gene matches: 10. Per germline, CDR1 KGHDR and CDR2 SFDVKD. CDR3 residues: CATSDGTSGRVGNEQFF. CDR3 bases: TGTGCCACCAGTGACGGGACTAGCGGACGCGTGGGCAATGAGCAGTTCTTC.

This clonotype was picked up a small number of times. A much more abundant neighbour one base away suggests this may be a read error. This sequence joins TRBV7-2 and TRBJ1-1, with D maybe TRBD1 (6 bases). Germline loops: CDR1 SGHTA, CDR2 FQGNSA. Trimming took 2 bases from V and 6 from J, leaving 13 bases between them. CDR3 length equals 14 residues. The CDR3 here is CASSLRRTDAEAFF. CDR3 coding DNA: TGTGCCAGCAGCTTAAGACGGACAGACGCTGAAGCTTTCTTT.

This clonotype was observed many times. This chain joins TRBV10-1 and TRBJ2-5; the D gene could be TRBD1 or TRBD2 (5 bases each). The germline V gene encodes CDR1 WNHNN and CDR2 SYGVQD (reference sequence). The length of the CDR3 is 16 residues. The V and J ends lost 4 bases and 2 bases respectively, with 17 bases between them. The DNA of the CDR3 is TGCGCCAGCAGTGGGGTTGGTCGGGGACCTCAAGAGACCCAGTACTTC. This codes for CASSGVGRGPQETQYF.

The chain uses TRBV7-8 and TRBJ2-3, with 7 bases lining up with TRBD1. After removal of 6 bases from V and 6 bases from J, the junction contained 3 bases not matched to a gene. Per germline, CDR1 SGHVS and CDR2 FQNEAQ. The CDR3 loop spans 12 amino acids. CDR3 protein: CASSEGGDTQYF. The DNA for the CDR3 is TGTGCCAGCAGTGAAGGGGGCGATACGCAGTATTTT.

This clonotype was counted a few times. The CDR3 loop reads CASSVGSQYEQYF. For the CDR3, the DNA is TGTGCCAGCAGCGTAGGAAGCCAGTACGAGCAGTACTTC. The chain employs TRBV9 and TRBJ2-7; the D is unclear. The CDR3 runs to 13 residues. Trimming cost V 0 bases and J 4 bases, with 8 bases left between them. From germline, CDR1 is SGDLS and CDR2 YYNGEE.